These 22 T cell receptor beta chains originate from one sample sequenced in a study of tumor and adjacent non-tumor tissue in lung cancer. A modified ARM-PCR protocol with three rounds of nested PCR amplified TCRbeta. A single record per CDR3 protein comes from TCRdb applying MiXCR to the multiplex PCR reads. Of approximately 62,000 distinct CDR3 sequences detected, over 60% appear once; the ten largest clones hold less than 40%. The template was RNA from unsorted bulk tissue. The normal lung tissue was taken more than 3 cm from the tumor edge. The sequencing sample was made of distant non-tumor lung tissue. These receptors came from a man between 65 and 80 years old with non-small cell lung cancer.

Ten or more counts support this clonotype. J is TRBJ2-5 and V is TRBV5-4; the match to TRBD1 covers 10 bases. Germline lookup yields CDR1 SGHNT and CDR2 YYREEE (reference sequence). CDR3 length: 15 residues. V lost 0 bases and J lost 4; bases outside the gene matches: 3. CDR3 nucleotides: TGTGCCAGCAGCTTGGGATGGACAGGGGGAGAGACCCAGTACTTC. Protein: CASSLGWTGGETQYF.

On this clonotype itself: Likely a read error: the CDR3 ends without its conserved phenylalanine or tryptophan. This sequence joins TRBV11-2 and TRBJ2-7; D is undetermined. Germline lookup yields CDR1 SGHAT and CDR2 FQNNGV. Between the trimmed V and J ends, which lost 5 bases and 5 bases, there was a span of 10 bases. The CDR3 is made up of 12 amino acids. CDR3 loop: CASSPLRNEQYS. The CDR3 region has the DNA TGTGCCAGCAGCCCTTTACGCAACGAGCAGTACTCC.

In its sample, this clonotype was seen a few times. The germline gene is not matched at one end of the junction; a read error may be the cause. The chain employs TRBV4-2 and TRBJ2-7; D might be TRBD2 (6 bases). There are 14 residues in the CDR3. Per the germline V gene, CDR1 is LGHNA and CDR2 is YNFKEQ. In DNA form, the CDR3 reads TGTGCCGGCAGCCAAGATTGGGGGGCCTACGAGCAGTACTTC. It codes for CAGSQDWGAYEQYF.

Of note for this clonotype: A much bigger clone sits one base away, suggesting this may be a read error. This sequence joins TRBV29-1 and TRBJ2-5; D might be TRBD2 (5 bases). Germline CDR1 is SQVTM and CDR2 is ANQGSEA. The germline V and J ends were trimmed by 1 base and 7 bases, with 13 bases remaining between them. The CDR3 loop spans 13 amino acids. CDR3: CSVEAWTARTQYF. Written as DNA, the CDR3 is TGCAGCGTTGAAGCTTGGACTGCACGGACCCAGTACTTC.

This chain joins TRBV11-2 and TRBJ2-3; 7 nucleotides match TRBD2. J was trimmed by 2 bases and V by 2 bases; bases with no gene match: 7. This CDR3 has 16 residues. The germline V gene encodes CDR1 SGHAT and CDR2 FQNNGV. The CDR3 DNA sequence: TGTGCCAGCAGCTTATGGGAGGGCAAAGTCACAGATACGCAGTATTTT. Protein: CASSLWEGKVTDTQYF.

There are a few counts of this clonotype. The gene calls are TRBV28 and TRBJ2-2, with TRBD1 matching 7 bases. CDR3 length equals 17 residues. After removal of 6 bases from V and 5 bases from J, the junction contained 15 bases not matched to a gene. In germline, CDR1 is MDHEN, CDR2 SYDVKM. CDR3 sequence (DNA): TGTGCCAGCAGGGCTTTTGCAACCGGGACAGTTACCGGGGAGCTGTTTTTT. Amino acids: CASRAFATGTVTGELFF.

A word on this clonotype: Mismatch with germline at one junction end may stem from a read error. This chain uses TRBV6-1 with TRBJ2-2, with D perhaps TRBD1 (6 bases). Germline assignment: CDR1 MNHNS and CDR2 SASEGT. The CDR3 loop spans 16 amino acids. CDR3 in DNA: TGTGCCAGCAGTGATCCACAGGGCTCGGACACCGGGGAGCTGTCTTTT. This translates into CASSDPQGSDTGELSF.

Comments on this clonotype: It is likely a read error, because the conserved phenylalanine at the end of the CDR3 is missing. The chain employs TRBV11-1 and TRBJ2-1; 9 nucleotides line up with TRBD1. Germline assignment: CDR1 SGHAT and CDR2 FQDESV (reference sequence). This CDR3 is built from 14 residues. For the CDR3, the DNA is TGTGCCGGCAGCCCCCGGACAGGGGTGGATGAACAGTTCTTA. This gives the protein CAGSPRTGVDEQFL.

Ten or more counts support this clonotype. V is TRBV6-6 and J is TRBJ2-7, with 11 bases identical to TRBD1. V lost 5 bases and J lost 0; bases outside the gene matches: 3. CDR3 length: 15 residues. CDR1 is MNHNY, CDR2 SVGAGI, per germline (reference sequence). CDR3 nucleotide sequence: TGTGCCAGCAGTAAGGGGACAGGGGGCTCCTACGAGCAGTACTTC. Translation: CASSKGTGGSYEQYF.

J is TRBJ2-3 and V is TRBV10-3, with 10 nucleotides matching TRBD2. This CDR3 is built from 19 residues. Germline V gene lookup returns CDR1 ENHRY and CDR2 SYGVKD. DNA of the CDR3: TGTGTCGCCCGCGGGGGGACTCAGGGGACTAGCGAGGGCACAGATACGCAGTATTTT. It is translated as CVARGGTQGTSEGTDTQYF.

This clonotype was recorded at least ten times. The chain uses TRBV4-1 and TRBJ2-7; TRBD1 might be the D (6 bases). This CDR3 region has 15 residues. Deletions cut 3 bases from V and 6 bases from J, with 18 bases between. Germline V gene lookup returns CDR1 MGHRA and CDR2 YSYEKL. This CDR3 is CASSQGPLGGLEQYF. DNA for the CDR3: TGCGCCAGCAGCCAGGGCCCTTTAGGGGGTCTCGAGCAGTACTTC.

This clonotype was recorded once. One end of the junction is discordant with germline, which a read error may explain. The chain has TRBV6-1 and TRBJ2-2; maybe TRBD1 (6 bases). In germline, CDR1 is MNHNS, CDR2 SASEGT. The CDR3 consists of 16 residues. CDR3 DNA sequence: TGTGCCAGCAGTGATTCACAGGGTTCGGGCACCGAGGAGTTGTTTTTT. It codes for CASSDSQGSGTEELFF.

A word on this clonotype: Sequence at one end of the junction differs from germline and may be a read error. CDR3 sequence reads: CASSSPQGGNDKLFF. For the CDR3, the DNA is TGTGCCAGCAGTTCCCCGCAGGGGGGCAATGATAAACTGTTTTTT. The chain links TRBV12-3 or TRBV12-4 to TRBJ1-4; 7 bases fit TRBD1. This CDR3 contains 15 residues.

This clonotype showed up many times. The chain combines TRBV29-1 with TRBJ2-2; D uncertain. The CDR3 loop spans 13 amino acids. Germline loops: CDR1 SQVTM, CDR2 ANQGSEA. Between the trimmed V and J ends, which lost 0 bases and 7 bases, there was a span of 9 bases. The CDR3 DNA follows: TGCAGCGTTGAAGATCGGCTTAGCGGGGAGCTGTTTTTT. It yields the protein CSVEDRLSGELFF.

Worth noting for this clonotype: This may be a read error, as it is one base from a much larger clone. V usage is TRBV5-5 and J usage is TRBJ2-7; 7 bases are shared with TRBD2. V dropped 4 bases and J dropped 9; count of bases not matched to a gene: 16. Looked up from germline, CDR1 is SGHKS and CDR2 is YYEKEE (reference sequence). The CDR3 covers 15 residues. CDR3 sequence reads: CASSRLGGKLNGQYF. The CDR3 region has the DNA TGTGCCAGCAGCCGGCTGGGGGGGAAACTAAACGGGCAGTACTTC.

This clonotype was counted a few times. The chain has TRBV30 and TRBJ2-6; D is ambiguous. This CDR3 region has 15 residues. In germline, CDR1 is GTSNPN, CDR2 SVGIG (reference sequence). Deletions cut 0 bases from V and 2 bases from J, with 8 bases between. The CDR3 protein is CAWSVLLAGANVLTF. CDR3 bases: TGTGCCTGGAGTGTACTCCTCGCTGGGGCCAACGTCCTGACTTTC.

This clonotype was recorded a few times. The rearrangement joins TRBV20-1 to TRBJ2-7; TRBD2 agrees at 8 bases. Losses at the gene ends were 6 bases for V and 0 bases for J; bases not matched to a gene: 7. The CDR3 covers 14 residues. CDR1 and CDR2 (germline): DFQATT, SNEGSKA (reference sequence). The CDR3 here is CSALTSGNSYEQYF. The CDR3 DNA is TGCAGTGCGCTCACTAGCGGAAACTCCTACGAGCAGTACTTC.

The chain is built from TRBV5-5 and TRBJ2-5; the D is unclear. The CDR3 is 10 residues long. Germline V gene data show CDR1 as SGHKS and CDR2 as YYEKEE (reference sequence). V lost 10 bases and J 1 base, leaving 5 bases between the germline ends. The CDR3 protein is CAGFQETQYF. The CDR3 region has the DNA TGTGCCGGCTTCCAAGAGACCCAGTACTTC.

This clonotype appeared many times. The chain has TRBV5-4 and TRBJ2-1; 9 nucleotides match TRBD1. CDR3 length: 16 amino acids. Germline V lookup: CDR1 SGHNT, CDR2 YYREEE (reference sequence). The V and J ends lost 1 base and 6 bases, in that order; junction bases with no gene match: 8. The CDR3 reads CASSLPGATGGNEQFF. CDR3 DNA sequence: TGTGCCAGCAGCTTGCCGGGCGCGACAGGGGGCAATGAGCAGTTCTTC.

This clonotype occurred a few times. A read error is possible here, since a much larger clone lies one base away. The chain uses TRBV29-1 and TRBJ1-1, with a possible D match to TRBD1 (5 bases). CDR1 and CDR2 from the germline V gene are SQVTM and ANQGSEA. The CDR3 has 13 residues. V gave up 2 bases and J gave up 5 bases, with 12 bases separating them. The CDR3 DNA reads TGCAGCGTTGAACCACGGGGGAGGACTGAAGCTTTCTTT. As protein: CSVEPRGRTEAFF.

A word on this clonotype: A single base separates this from a much larger clone, so it may be a read error. This sequence joins TRBV27 and TRBJ1-6; D is perhaps TRBD1 (5 bases). V shed 8 bases and J shed 9 bases, with 23 bases lying between them. The CDR3 runs to 16 residues. The germline gives CDR1 MNHEY, CDR2 SMNVEV (reference sequence). The CDR3 DNA follows: TGTGCCAGCCGTTCCCCTCCGGGGGACGTACGTTCACCCCTCCACTTT. It yields the protein CASRSPPGDVRSPLHF.

This clonotype has ten or more counts. The chain joins TRBV29-1 to TRBJ2-1; 13 nucleotides agree with TRBD2. V lost 5 bases to trimming and J lost 4 bases; unmatched junction nucleotides: 2. The CDR3 is 14 amino acids. Germline CDR1 SQVTM, CDR2 ANQGSEA. CDR3 sequence: CSVPGLAGYNEQFF. The DNA for the CDR3 is TGCAGCGTTCCGGGACTAGCGGGGTACAATGAGCAGTTCTTC.